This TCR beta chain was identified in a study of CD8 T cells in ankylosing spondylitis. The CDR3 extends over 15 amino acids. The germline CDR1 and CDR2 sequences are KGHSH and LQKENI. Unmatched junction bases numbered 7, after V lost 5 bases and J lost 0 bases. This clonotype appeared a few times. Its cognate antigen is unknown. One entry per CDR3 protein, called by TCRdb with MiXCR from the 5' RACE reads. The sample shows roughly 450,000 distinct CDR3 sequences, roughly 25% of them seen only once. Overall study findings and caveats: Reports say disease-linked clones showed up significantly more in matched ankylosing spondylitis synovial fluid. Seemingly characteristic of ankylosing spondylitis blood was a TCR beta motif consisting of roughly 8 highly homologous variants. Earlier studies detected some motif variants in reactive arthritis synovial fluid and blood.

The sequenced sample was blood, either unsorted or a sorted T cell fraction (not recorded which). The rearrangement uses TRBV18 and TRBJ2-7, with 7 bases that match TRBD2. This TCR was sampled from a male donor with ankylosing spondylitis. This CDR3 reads CASSEKRGNSYEQYF. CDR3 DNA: TGTGCCAGCTCAGAAAAGCGGGGTAACTCCTACGAGCAGTACTTC. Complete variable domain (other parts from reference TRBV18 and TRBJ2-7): NAGVMQNPRHLVRRRGQEARLRCSPMKGHSHVYWYRQLPEEGLKFMVYLQKENIIDESGMPKERFSAEFPKEGPSILRIQQVVRGDSAAYFCASSEKRGNSYEQYFGPGTRLTVT.